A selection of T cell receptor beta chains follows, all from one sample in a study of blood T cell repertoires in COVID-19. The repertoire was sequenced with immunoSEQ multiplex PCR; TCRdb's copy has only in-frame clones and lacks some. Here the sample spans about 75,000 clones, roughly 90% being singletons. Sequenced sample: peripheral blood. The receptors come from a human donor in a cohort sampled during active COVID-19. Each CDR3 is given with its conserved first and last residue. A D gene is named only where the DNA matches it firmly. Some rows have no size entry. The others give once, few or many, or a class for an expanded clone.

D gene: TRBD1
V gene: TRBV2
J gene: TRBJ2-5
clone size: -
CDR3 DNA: TGTGCCAGCAGCCCGGACAGGGGTGGTGGAGAGACCCAGTACTTC
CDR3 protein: CASSPDRGGGETQYF

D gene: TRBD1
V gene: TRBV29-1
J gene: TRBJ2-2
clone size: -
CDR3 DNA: TGCAGCGTTAAATCCGGGACAGGGGTAACCGGGGAGCTGTTTTTT
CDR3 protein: CSVKSGTGVTGELFF

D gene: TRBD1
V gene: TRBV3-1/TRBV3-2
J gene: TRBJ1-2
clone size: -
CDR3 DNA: TGTGCCAGCAGCCAAGATTTACAGGGGGGCTATGGCTACACCTTC
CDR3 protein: CASSQDLQGGYGYTF

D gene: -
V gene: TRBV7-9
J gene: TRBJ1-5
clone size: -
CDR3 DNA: TGTGCCACCGCGGTCAAAGATGAGCCCCAGCATTTT
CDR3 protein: CATAVKDEPQHF

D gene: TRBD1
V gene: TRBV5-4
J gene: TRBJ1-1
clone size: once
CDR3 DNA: TGTGCCAGCAGCGGCAGGGGGCTAGGAGCTGAAGCTTTCTTT
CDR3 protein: CASSGRGLGAEAFF

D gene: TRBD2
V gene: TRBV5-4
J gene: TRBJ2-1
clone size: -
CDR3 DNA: TGTGCCAGCAGCTCAAAGACTAGCGGGGCCCTCAATGAGCAGTTCTTC
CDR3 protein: CASSSKTSGALNEQFF

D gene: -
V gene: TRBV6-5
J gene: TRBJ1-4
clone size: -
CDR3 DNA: TGTGCCAGCAGCAGGAGGACGGATGAAAAACTGTTTTTT
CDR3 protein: CASSRRTDEKLFF

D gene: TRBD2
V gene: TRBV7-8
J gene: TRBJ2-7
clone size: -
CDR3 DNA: TGTGCCAGCACCGAATGGACTAGCGGTTCTTCCGAGCAGTACTTC
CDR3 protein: CASTEWTSGSSEQYF

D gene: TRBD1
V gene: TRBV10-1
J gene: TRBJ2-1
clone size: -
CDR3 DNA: TGCGCCAGCAGCCTCGGGCAGGGGGCGGGTAATGAGCAGTTCTTC
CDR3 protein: CASSLGQGAGNEQFF

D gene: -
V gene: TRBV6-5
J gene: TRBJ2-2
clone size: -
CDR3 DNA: TGTGCCAGCAGTTACCCGACTAGTGGAGGGGGGGAGCTGTTTTTT
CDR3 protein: CASSYPTSGGGELFF

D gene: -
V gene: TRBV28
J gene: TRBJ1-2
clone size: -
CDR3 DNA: TGTGCCAGCAGGCACCCAGGGCAGACGTATGGCTACACCTTC
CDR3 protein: CASRHPGQTYGYTF

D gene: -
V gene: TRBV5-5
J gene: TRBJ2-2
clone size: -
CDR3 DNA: TGTGCCAGCAGCTTATTACTTACGATAGCCGGGGAGCTGTTTTTT
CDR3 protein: CASSLLLTIAGELFF

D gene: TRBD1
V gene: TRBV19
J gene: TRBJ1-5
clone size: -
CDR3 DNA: TGTGCCAGTAGTACCGGGACAGGCAATCAGCCCCAGCATTTT
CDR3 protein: CASSTGTGNQPQHF

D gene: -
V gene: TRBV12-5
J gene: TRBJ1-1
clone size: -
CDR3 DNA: TGTGCTAGTGGTTTTTCGGGCACTGAAGCTTTCTTT
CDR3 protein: CASGFSGTEAFF

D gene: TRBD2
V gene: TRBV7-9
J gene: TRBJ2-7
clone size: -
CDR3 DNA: TGTGCCAGCAGCTTAGTGGGGACTAGCGGGCGGACCTACGAGCAGTACTTC
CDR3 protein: CASSLVGTSGRTYEQYF

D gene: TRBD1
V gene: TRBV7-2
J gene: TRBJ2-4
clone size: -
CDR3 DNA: TGTGCCAGCAGCTCCGGACAGGGGGAGAGGATTCAGTACTTC
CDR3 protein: CASSSGQGERIQYF

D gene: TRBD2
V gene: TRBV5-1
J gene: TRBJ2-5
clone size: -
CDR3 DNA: TGCGCCAGCAGCTTGGGCGTAGCGGGAGGAAAAGAGACCCAGTACTTC
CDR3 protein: CASSLGVAGGKETQYF

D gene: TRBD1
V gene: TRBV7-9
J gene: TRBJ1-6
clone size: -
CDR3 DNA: TGTGCCAGCAGCCATTCCGGGACAGGGGGCTTCGAATTTAATTCACCCCTCCACTTT
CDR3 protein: CASSHSGTGGFEFNSPLHF

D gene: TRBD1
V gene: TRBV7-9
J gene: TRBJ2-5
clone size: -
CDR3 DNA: TGTGCCAGCAGCCCATCCGGGACAGGGCAAGAGACCCAGTACTTC
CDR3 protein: CASSPSGTGQETQYF

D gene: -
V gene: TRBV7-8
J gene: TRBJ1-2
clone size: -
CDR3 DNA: TGTGCCAGCAGCTCTACAGGGACACTTCTTGGCTACACCTTC
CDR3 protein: CASSSTGTLLGYTF

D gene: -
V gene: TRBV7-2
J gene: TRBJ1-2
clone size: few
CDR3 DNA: TGTGCCAGCAGCTTAAGCTCTGGGACAAATTATGGCTACACCTTC
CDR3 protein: CASSLSSGTNYGYTF

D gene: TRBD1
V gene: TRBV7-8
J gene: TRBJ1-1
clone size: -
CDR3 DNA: TGTGCCAGCAGCTTACGGAGTCCGACAGGGGGTCCCGGAGCTTTCTTT
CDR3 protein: CASSLRSPTGGPGAFF

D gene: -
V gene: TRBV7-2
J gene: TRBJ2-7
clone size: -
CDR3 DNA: TGTGCCAGCAGCTTAGGGGGAGGGGGGCCCCGCGAGCAGTACTTC
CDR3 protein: CASSLGGGGPREQYF

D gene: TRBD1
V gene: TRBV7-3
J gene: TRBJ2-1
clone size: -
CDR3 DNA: TGTGCCAGCAGCGCCCGGGACAGGGCGAGTGAGCAGTTCTTC
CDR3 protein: CASSARDRASEQFF

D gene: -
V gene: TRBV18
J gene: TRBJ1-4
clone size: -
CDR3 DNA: TGTGCCAGCTCACCTGGAGGCCGGTACGGGGTTAATGAAAAACTGTTTTTT
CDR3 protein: CASSPGGRYGVNEKLFF

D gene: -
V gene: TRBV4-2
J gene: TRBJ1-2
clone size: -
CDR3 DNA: TGTGCCAGCAGCCAAGAGGCAGGGGTTGGGTATGGCTACACCTTC
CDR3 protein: CASSQEAGVGYGYTF

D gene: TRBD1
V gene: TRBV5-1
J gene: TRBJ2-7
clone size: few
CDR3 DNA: TGCGCCAGCAGCTCCGGGGGACAGGACGCTAAGGAGCAGTACTTC
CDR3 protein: CASSSGGQDAKEQYF

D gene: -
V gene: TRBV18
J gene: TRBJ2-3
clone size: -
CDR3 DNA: TGTGCCAGCTCAGCCGGGACTTATCACTTTTCTAGCACAGATACGCAGTATTTT
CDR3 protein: CASSAGTYHFSSTDTQYF

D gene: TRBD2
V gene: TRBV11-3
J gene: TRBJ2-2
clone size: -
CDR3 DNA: TGTGCCAGCAGCAGCACTAGCGCCGGGGAGCTGTTTTTT
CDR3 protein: CASSSTSAGELFF

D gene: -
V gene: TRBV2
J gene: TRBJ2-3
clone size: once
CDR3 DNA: TGTGCCAGTCGACCAGGGGCAGATACGCAGTATTTT
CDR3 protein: CASRPGADTQYF

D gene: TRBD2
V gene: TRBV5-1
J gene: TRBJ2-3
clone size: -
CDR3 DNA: TGCGCCAGCAGCTTGACTAGCGGGAGGTCCGGATTGGGGCAGTATTTT
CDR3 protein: CASSLTSGRSGLGQYF

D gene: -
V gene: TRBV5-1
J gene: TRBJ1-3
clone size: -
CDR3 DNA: TGCGCCAGCAGCTTGGATGGCTCCTCTGGAAACACCATATATTTT
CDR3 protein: CASSLDGSSGNTIYF

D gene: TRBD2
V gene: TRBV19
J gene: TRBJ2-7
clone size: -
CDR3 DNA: TGTGCCAGTAGTTACAGGACTAGCGGGATTTACGAGCAGTACTTC
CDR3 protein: CASSYRTSGIYEQYF

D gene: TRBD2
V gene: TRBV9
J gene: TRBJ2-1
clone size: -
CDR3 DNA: TGTGCCAGCAGCGTAGTAGCGGGAGCGGGCGGTGAGCAGTTCTTC
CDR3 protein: CASSVVAGAGGEQFF

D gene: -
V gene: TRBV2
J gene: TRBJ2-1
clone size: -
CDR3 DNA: TGTGCCAGCAGCATAGGGGGAGAGAATGAGCAGTTCTTC
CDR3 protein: CASSIGGENEQFF

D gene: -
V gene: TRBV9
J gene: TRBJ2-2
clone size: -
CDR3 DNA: TGTGCCAGCAGCGCATCAGGGGAACTCGGGGAGCTGTTTTTT
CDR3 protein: CASSASGELGELFF

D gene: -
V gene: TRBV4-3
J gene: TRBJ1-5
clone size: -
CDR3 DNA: TGCGCCAGCAGCCTCGAACGCAAGGCGGCGGGCAATCAGCCCCAGCATTTT
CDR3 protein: CASSLERKAAGNQPQHF

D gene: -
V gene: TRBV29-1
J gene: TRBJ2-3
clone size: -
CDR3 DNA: TGCAGCGTTGACTCGCCCCAGGGCACAGATACGCAGTATTTT
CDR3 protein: CSVDSPQGTDTQYF

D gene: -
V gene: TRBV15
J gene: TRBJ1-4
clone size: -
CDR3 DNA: TGTGCCACCAGCAGGGAAACACGGGTTAATGAAAAACTGTTTTTT
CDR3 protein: CATSRETRVNEKLFF

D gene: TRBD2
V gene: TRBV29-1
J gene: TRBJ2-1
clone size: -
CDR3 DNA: TGCAGCGCCCGGACTAGCGGGGGCTACAATGAGCAGTTCTTC
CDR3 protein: CSARTSGGYNEQFF

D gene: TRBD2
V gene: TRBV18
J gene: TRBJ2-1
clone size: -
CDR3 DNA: TGTGCCAGCTCACAGGGACTAGCGGGGGATGAGCAGTTCTTC
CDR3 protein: CASSQGLAGDEQFF

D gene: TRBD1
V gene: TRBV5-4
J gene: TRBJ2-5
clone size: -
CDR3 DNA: TGTGCCAGCAGCGTTCAGACCGGGACAGGGAAAGAGACCCAGTACTTC
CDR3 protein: CASSVQTGTGKETQYF

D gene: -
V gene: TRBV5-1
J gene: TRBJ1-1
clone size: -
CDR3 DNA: TGCGCCAGCAGCTCGGGCGGGAGAGCTTTCTTT
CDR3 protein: CASSSGGRAFF

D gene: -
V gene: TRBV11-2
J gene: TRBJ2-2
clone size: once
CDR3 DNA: TGTGCCAGCAGCTTAGAGCAGGGGGGCACCGGGGAGCTGTTTTTT
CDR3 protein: CASSLEQGGTGELFF

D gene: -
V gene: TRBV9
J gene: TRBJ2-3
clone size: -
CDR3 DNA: TGTGCCAGCAGCGTAGGACACCGAATGAGCACAGATACGCAGTATTTT
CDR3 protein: CASSVGHRMSTDTQYF

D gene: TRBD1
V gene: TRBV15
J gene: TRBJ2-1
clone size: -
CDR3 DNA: TGTGCCACCAGCGGAGGTGGGACAGGGGGCTACAATGAGCAGTTCTTC
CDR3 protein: CATSGGGTGGYNEQFF

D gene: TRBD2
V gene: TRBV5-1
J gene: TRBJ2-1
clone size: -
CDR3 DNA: TGCGCCAGCAGCCGCTACCCCGGGACTAGCGGGGGGAGGGTGGAGCAGTTCTTC
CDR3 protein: CASSRYPGTSGGRVEQFF

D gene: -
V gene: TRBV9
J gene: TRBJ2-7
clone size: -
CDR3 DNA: TGTGCCAGCAGCGTAGGTCCTAGCAAGTACGAGCAGTACTTC
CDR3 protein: CASSVGPSKYEQYF

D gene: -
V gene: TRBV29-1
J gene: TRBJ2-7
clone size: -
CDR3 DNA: TGCAGCGTTGAGAAAGGGGATCGGGACGAGCAGTACTTC
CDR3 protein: CSVEKGDRDEQYF

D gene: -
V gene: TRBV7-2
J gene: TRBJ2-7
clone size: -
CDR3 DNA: TGTGCCAGCAGCTTACGAGACGAGCAGTACTTC
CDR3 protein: CASSLRDEQYF

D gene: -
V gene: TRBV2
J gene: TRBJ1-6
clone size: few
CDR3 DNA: TGTGCCAGCAGTGTATTAGATAGTAATTCACCCCTCCACTTT
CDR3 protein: CASSVLDSNSPLHF

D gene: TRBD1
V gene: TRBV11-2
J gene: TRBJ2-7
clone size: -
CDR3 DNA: TGTGCCAGCAGCTCAACAAACCGGGACAGGCGACACGAGCAGTACTTC
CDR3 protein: CASSSTNRDRRHEQYF

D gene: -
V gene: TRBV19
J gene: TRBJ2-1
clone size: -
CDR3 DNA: TGTGCCAGTAGTATAGACATCTACAATGAGCAGTTCTTC
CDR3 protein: CASSIDIYNEQFF

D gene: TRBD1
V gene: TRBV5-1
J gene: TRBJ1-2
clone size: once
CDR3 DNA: TGCGCCAGCAGCAGTAACAGGGGGTCTAGCTATGGCTACACCTTC
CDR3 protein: CASSSNRGSSYGYTF

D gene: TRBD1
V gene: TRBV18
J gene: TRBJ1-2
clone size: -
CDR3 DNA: TGTGCCAGCTCACCACCCTCAGACAGGGCACCTATTGGCTACACCTTC
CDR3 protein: CASSPPSDRAPIGYTF